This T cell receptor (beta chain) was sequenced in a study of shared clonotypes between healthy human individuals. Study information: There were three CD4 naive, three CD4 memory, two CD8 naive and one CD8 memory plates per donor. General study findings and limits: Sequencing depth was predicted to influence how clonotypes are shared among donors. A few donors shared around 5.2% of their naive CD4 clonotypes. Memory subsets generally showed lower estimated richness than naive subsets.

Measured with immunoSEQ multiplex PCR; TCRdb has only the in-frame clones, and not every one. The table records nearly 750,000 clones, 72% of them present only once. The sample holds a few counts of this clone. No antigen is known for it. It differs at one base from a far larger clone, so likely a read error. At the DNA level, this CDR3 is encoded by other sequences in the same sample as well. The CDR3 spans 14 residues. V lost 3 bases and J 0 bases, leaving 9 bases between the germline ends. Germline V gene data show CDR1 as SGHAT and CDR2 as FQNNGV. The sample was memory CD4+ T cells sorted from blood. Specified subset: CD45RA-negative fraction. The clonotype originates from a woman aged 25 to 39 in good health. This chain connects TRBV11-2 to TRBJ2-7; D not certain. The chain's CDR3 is CASSFQRDSYEQYF. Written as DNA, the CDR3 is TGTGCCAGCAGCTTCCAGCGTGACTCCTACGAGCAGTACTTC.